This TCR beta chain was identified in a study of T cell responses to AZD1222 COVID-19 vaccine. Study-level points and caveats: Repertoire sampling occurred only after the peak T cell response. It should be noted that donors were predominantly white British and more often female, and clonal diversity was possibly underestimated. Unmutated variant regions are reportedly the target of nearly half of TCRs that are spike-specific.

The V gene lost 4 bases and the J gene lost 4 bases, with 12 bases spanning the gap. Germline V gives CDR1 SGDLS, CDR2 YYNGEE. This CDR3 has 14 amino acids. Remarks on this clone: As yet, its antigen is unknown.

The data were produced by immunoSEQ multiplex PCR, yet TCRdb's version contains in-frame clones alone and is incomplete. The table lists about 140,000 clones, around 90% of them singletons. Pooling covered second doses at about 4 or about 12 weeks. The chain combines TRBV9 with TRBJ2-4; D uncertain. Sample: peripheral blood, taken 28 days after the second AZD1222 dose. This clonotype was sampled from an adult who received the AZD1222 COVID-19 vaccine. Here the CDR3 reads CASSLGPEKNIQYF. In nucleotides, the CDR3 is TGTGCCAGCAGCCTAGGACCAGAAAAAAACATTCAGTACTTC.